This TCR beta chain was sequenced in a study of control samples from healthy donors and cancer patients. Germline CDR1 and CDR2: MNHNY and SVGAGI (reference sequence). V was shortened by 0 bases and J by 6 bases, with 8 bases between the two germline ends. This CDR3 has 14 amino acids. Clones were read by immunoSEQ multiplex PCR, and TCRdb kept only the in-frame ones, dropping some. Here the sample spans 100,000 to 150,000 clones, about 89% being singletons. The TCR sequence derives from a man aged 60 to 69 in good health. The V and J genes are TRBV6-6 and TRBJ1-4; D perhaps matches TRBD1 (6 bases). The sequenced sample was blood. CDR3 DNA sequence: TGTGCCAGCAGTTACTCGGCAGGGGATGAAAAACTGTTTTTT. Its protein is CASSYSAGDEKLFF.